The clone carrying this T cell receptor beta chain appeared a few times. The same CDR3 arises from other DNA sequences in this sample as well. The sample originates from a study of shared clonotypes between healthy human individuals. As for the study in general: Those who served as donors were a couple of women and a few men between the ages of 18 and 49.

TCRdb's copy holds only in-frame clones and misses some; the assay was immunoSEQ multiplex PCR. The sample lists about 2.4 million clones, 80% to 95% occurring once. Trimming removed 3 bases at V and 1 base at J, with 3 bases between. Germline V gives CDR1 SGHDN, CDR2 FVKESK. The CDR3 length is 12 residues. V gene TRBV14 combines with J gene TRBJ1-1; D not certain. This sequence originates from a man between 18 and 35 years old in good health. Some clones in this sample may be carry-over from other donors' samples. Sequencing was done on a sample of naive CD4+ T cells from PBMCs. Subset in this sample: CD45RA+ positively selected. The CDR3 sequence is CASSQWNTEAFF. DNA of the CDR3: TGTGCCAGCAGCCAGTGGAACACTGAAGCTTTCTTT.